A single sample is the source of the 21 T cell receptor beta chains below, sequenced in a study of shared clonotypes between healthy human individuals. TCRdb's copy holds only in-frame clones and misses some; the assay was immunoSEQ multiplex PCR. The sample shows hundreds of thousands of clones, 90% to 97% of them seen only once. The sequencing input was naive CD4+ T cells sorted from blood. The subset here: CD45RA+ positively selected. These receptors all come from a woman aged 30 to 39 in good health.

The V and J genes are TRBV4-3 and TRBJ2-7; 7 bases are a match to TRBD1. The junction had 8 bases not matched to a gene; V was cut back by 2 bases and J by 4 bases. Germline-derived CDR1 and CDR2 are LGHNA and YSLEER. CDR3 length equals 15 residues. The CDR3 nucleotides read TGCGCCAGCAGCCAACCGGCAGGGGGTGGGTACGAGCAGTACTTC. It codes for CASSQPAGGGYEQYF.

The genes are TRBV28 and TRBJ1-5; 8 bases map to TRBD1. There are 16 residues in the CDR3. The junction had 4 bases not matched to a gene; V was cut back by 3 bases and J by 0 bases. Germline assignment: CDR1 MDHEN and CDR2 SYDVKM. The CDR3 region has the DNA TGTGCCAGCAGTTTCCTGACAGGGGATAGCAATCAGCCCCAGCATTTT. Protein product: CASSFLTGDSNQPQHF.

The genes are TRBV15 and TRBJ1-5; D ambiguous. The V end lost 4 bases, the J end lost 9 bases, and 16 bases lay between the germline ends. The germline V gene has CDR1 LNHNV and CDR2 YYDKDF (reference sequence). This CDR3 spans 14 amino acids. The chain's CDR3 is CATSTYSGEGPQHF. In nucleotides, the CDR3 is TGTGCCACCAGCACTTATTCAGGTGAAGGGCCCCAGCATTTT.

Comment on this clone: The sample carries other DNA sequences with the same CDR3. This chain uses TRBV6-6 with TRBJ2-7; possible D gene TRBD1, 6 bases. Trimming took 0 bases from V and 3 from J, leaving 6 bases between them. CDR3 length equals 13 residues. Germline CDR1 MNHNY, CDR2 SVGAGI (reference sequence). The CDR3 sequence is CASSYSRGYEQYF. The DNA for the CDR3 is TGTGCCAGCAGTTACTCCAGGGGCTACGAGCAGTACTTC.

CDR3 DNA sequence: TGTGCCAGCTCACCAAGTTTAAGGACAGGGCCGAACACTGAAGCTTTCTTT. Amino acids: CASSPSLRTGPNTEAFF. This chain connects TRBV18 to TRBJ1-1, with 8 bases identical to TRBD1. This CDR3 has 17 residues. The V gene's germline CDR1 is KGHSH and CDR2 LQKENI. V was pared by 2 bases and J by 1 base, with 9 bases of the junction left unmatched.

The chain uses TRBV6-1 and TRBJ2-7, with a possible D match to TRBD1 (6 bases). From germline, CDR1 is MNHNS and CDR2 SASEGT. The germline V and J ends were trimmed by 0 bases and 2 bases, with 20 bases remaining between them. CDR3 length: 18 amino acids. The CDR3 reads CASSEAYPGTSEAYEQYF. The CDR3 DNA reads as TGTGCCAGCAGTGAAGCCTACCCCGGGACATCAGAGGCCTACGAGCAGTACTTC.

Turning to this clone: Other DNA sequences from this sample encode an identical CDR3 as well. The chain is built from TRBV5-1 and TRBJ2-3; no clear D. V was clipped by 2 bases and J by 6 bases, with 4 bases between them. CDR1 and CDR2 (germline): SGHRS, YFSETQ. The CDR3 spans 11 residues. In DNA form, the CDR3 reads TGCGCCAGCAGCTTAGGGGATACGCAGTATTTT. Residues: CASSLGDTQYF. The entire variable domain, with the rest obtained from reference TRBV5-1 and TRBJ2-3, is as follows: KAGVTQTPRYLIKTRGQQVTLSCSPISGHRSVSWYQQTPGQGLQFLFEYFSETQRNKGNFPGRFSGRQFSNSRSEMNVSTLELGDSALYLCASSLGDTQYFGPGTRLTVL.

This chain links TRBV15 with TRBJ2-7; TRBD1 matches at 8 bases. CDR1 and CDR2 from the germline V gene are LNHNV and YYDKDF (reference sequence). The CDR3 extends over 16 amino acids. J lost 3 bases, V lost 0 bases, and 7 bases had no gene match. CDR3 sequence (DNA): TGTGCCACCAGCAGAGACTCTGGACAGGGATTCTACGAGCAGTACTTC. Translation gives CATSRDSGQGFYEQYF.

This sequence joins TRBV25-1 and TRBJ1-1; perhaps TRBD1 as D (5 bases). Between the trimmed V and J ends, which lost 6 bases and 1 base, there was a span of 12 bases. Germline CDR1 MGHDK, CDR2 SYGVNS. This CDR3 spans 14 amino acids. CDR3 DNA sequence: TGTGCCAGCAGAGAAGGACACTCGAACACTGAAGCTTTCTTT. Protein product: CASREGHSNTEAFF.

As DNA, the CDR3 is TGTGCCACCAGCAGAGATCCCCCGGAGTACAATGAGCAGTTCTTC. This codes for CATSRDPPEYNEQFF. V and J are TRBV15 and TRBJ2-1; no definite D call. This CDR3 region has 15 residues. CDR1 LNHNV and CDR2 YYDKDF come from the germline V gene (reference sequence). V lost 0 bases and J lost 4, with 10 bases in between.

This CDR3 is CATSRDLRGYGYTF. The CDR3 coding sequence is TGTGCCACCAGCAGAGATCTAAGGGGCTATGGCTACACCTTC. The genes are TRBV15 and TRBJ1-2; D possibly corresponds to TRBD1 (5 bases). Germline V gives CDR1 LNHNV, CDR2 YYDKDF (reference sequence). Trimming pared 0 bases from V and 4 bases from J, leaving 9 bases between. This CDR3 is 14 amino acids long.

This chain uses TRBV15 with TRBJ1-2, with D uncertain. The ends were cut back, 4 bases at V and 5 bases at J, with 14 bases in the middle. Germline CDR1 LNHNV, CDR2 YYDKDF (reference sequence). The CDR3 is made up of 14 amino acids. In DNA form, the CDR3 reads TGTGCCACCAGCACCCATGCGGCGACATATGGCTACACCTTC. Encoded protein: CATSTHAATYGYTF.

This rearrangement joins TRBV5-1 to TRBJ1-4; no clear D gene. The CDR3 contains 13 residues. Germline loops: CDR1 SGHRS, CDR2 YFSETQ. Trimming took off 3 bases at V and 5 bases at J, with 8 bases between the two ends. CDR3 in DNA: TGCGCCAGCAGCTCCGGACCAAATGAAAAACTGTTTTTT. It encodes CASSSGPNEKLFF.

The rearrangement joins TRBV4-1 to TRBJ2-1, with 10 bases that match TRBD2. The junction had 5 bases not matched to a gene; V was cut back by 2 bases and J by 4 bases. CDR1 is MGHRA, CDR2 YSYEKL, per germline. The CDR3 runs to 16 residues. The CDR3 DNA reads as TGCGCCAGCAGCCAATTTGGACTAGCGGATTACAATGAGCAGTTCTTC. This gives the protein CASSQFGLADYNEQFF.

The chain links TRBV2 to TRBJ2-1; 7 nucleotides match TRBD2. Per germline, CDR1 SNHLY and CDR2 FYNNEI. The CDR3 length is 15 residues. Losses at the gene ends were 5 bases for V and 3 bases for J; bases not matched to a gene: 7. This CDR3 is CASSINLAVYNEQFF. In nucleotides, the CDR3 is TGTGCCAGCAGTATAAACCTAGCGGTCTACAATGAGCAGTTCTTC.

The rearrangement uses TRBV28 and TRBJ2-2, with TRBD2 matching 11 bases. The germline CDR1 and CDR2 sequences are MDHEN and SYDVKM. V shed 5 bases and J 7 bases; nucleotides not matched to a gene: 12. The CDR3 length is 17 residues. CDR3 residues: CASSPPGLAVRGGELFF. The CDR3 DNA reads as TGTGCCAGCAGTCCCCCGGGACTAGCGGTCAGGGGCGGGGAGCTGTTTTTT.

The CDR3 is CASSRDGGYEQYF. CDR3 sequence (DNA): TGTGCCAGCAGCCGGGACGGGGGGTACGAGCAGTACTTC. This rearrangement joins TRBV9 to TRBJ2-7; 7 positions match TRBD2. The CDR3 is 13 residues long. CDR1 is SGDLS and CDR2 is YYNGEE in the germline V gene. The ends lost 4 bases at V and 4 bases at J; junction bases unmatched: 5.

V is TRBV6-1 and J is TRBJ1-2; D possibly corresponds to TRBD1 (5 bases). The CDR3 has 12 amino acids. The germline V and J ends were trimmed by 4 bases and 5 bases, with 8 bases remaining between them. Per the germline V gene, CDR1 is MNHNS and CDR2 is SASEGT. CDR3 amino acids: CASSVQGYGYTF. CDR3 DNA: TGTGCCAGCAGTGTTCAGGGTTATGGCTACACCTTC.

The chain recombines TRBV25-1 with TRBJ2-5, with 7 bases aligning to TRBD2. Per the germline V gene, CDR1 is MGHDK and CDR2 is SYGVNS. The V gene end was trimmed by 1 base and the J gene end by 5 bases; junction bases not matched to a gene: 7. The CDR3 sequence is 15 residues long. This CDR3 reads CASSESRGVFETQYF. The CDR3 bases are TGTGCCAGCAGTGAATCCCGGGGGGTTTTCGAGACCCAGTACTTC.

A single count supports this clone. The chain recombines TRBV5-1 with TRBJ2-7, with TRBD2 identical over 12 bases. The CDR3 consists of 14 residues. The V segment lost 4 bases and the J segment 3 bases; nucleotides outside the gene matches: 2. CDR1 SGHRS and CDR2 YFSETQ come from the germline V gene. CDR3 residues: CASSQTSGSYEQYF. The CDR3, as DNA: TGCGCCAGCAGCCAGACTAGCGGGAGCTACGAGCAGTACTTC.

The chain employs TRBV6-5 and TRBJ1-2; D uncertain. The CDR3 extends over 10 amino acids. Germline CDR1 and CDR2: MNHEY and SVGAGI. The CDR3 sequence is CPRRTYGYTF. CDR3 coding DNA: TGTCCCCGACGGACCTATGGCTACACCTTC.